This T cell receptor beta chain was recorded in a study of T-cell memory formation after mild COVID-19. Study-wide findings and caveats: The main location of contracting CD4+ clones was CM and EM, and that of contracting CD8+ clones was EMRA.

Germline V gene sequence: CDR1 MNHNY, CDR2 SVGAGI (reference sequence). The CDR3 spans 13 residues. The V segment lost 8 bases and the J segment 4 bases; nucleotides outside the gene matches: 5. Sample barcodes and UMIs were carried by the TCR alpha and TCR beta cDNA libraries that 5'RACE generated with constant-segment primers. TCRdb re-derived calls from the 5' RACE reads in MiXCR, one entry per CDR3 protein. The sample contains about 130,000 distinct CDR3 sequences, about 16% of which appear only once. This clonotype was counted a few times. Its antigen is as yet unknown. Sequencing was performed on PBMCs or a T cell subset sorted from them (not recorded which). This clonotype was obtained from an adult woman who had mild COVID-19 (a few samples of this study predate the infection). Cell type and time point are not known. The chain couples TRBV6-6 to TRBJ2-1; 7 bases are a match to TRBD1. For the CDR3, the DNA is TGTGCCAGCGGTACGGGACAGTACAATGAGCAGTTCTTC. Its protein is CASGTGQYNEQFF.